A selection of T cell receptor beta chains follows, all from one sample in a study of shared clonotypes between healthy human individuals. TCRdb's copy holds only in-frame clones and misses some; the assay was immunoSEQ multiplex PCR. This sample has some 2 million clones, with over 85% found just once. The sequencing sample was made of naive CD4+ T cells sorted from blood. The receptors shown here come from a man younger than 35 in good health. Each CDR3 is given with its conserved first and last residue. The D gene is left open where the match is weak. Clone size is given for some rows only: seen once, a few or many times, or a class if the clone is expanded.

clone_size j_call v_call d_call cdr3_nt cdr3_aa
. TRBJ2-7 TRBV6-1 . TGTGCCAGCAGTGCACGGAACTCCTACGAGCAGTACTTC CASSARNSYEQYF
. TRBJ1-2 TRBV5-8 . TGTGCCAGCAGCCTTTTAGGAGGCTACACCTTC CASSLLGGYTF
. TRBJ1-2 TRBV10-3 . TGTGCCAGCTTACCGGGGCGATTTGGTGGCTACACCTTC CASLPGRFGGYTF
. TRBJ1-3 TRBV5-1 . TGCGCCAGCAGGATTGAGGGTCCCTCTGGAAACACCATATATTTT CASRIEGPSGNTIYF
. TRBJ1-6 TRBV28 . TGTGCCAGCAGTCCCGGGGACTATAATTCACCCCTCCACTTT CASSPGDYNSPLHF
. TRBJ1-5 TRBV5-1 . TGCGCCAGCAGCCTGGACGGGGGCGCTGGGCAGCCCCAGCATTTT CASSLDGGAGQPQHF
. TRBJ1-2 TRBV6-1 . TGTGCCAGCAGTGAAGCGTGGGGGGTCGGCTATGGCTACACCTTC CASSEAWGVGYGYTF
. TRBJ2-3 TRBV6-1 . TGTGCCAGCAGTTTTCCCGCTAGCGTAGATACGCAGTATTTT CASSFPASVDTQYF
. TRBJ2-2 TRBV5-4 TRBD1 TGTGCCAGTAAGAGACTGGGACAGGGTTCGAACACCGGGGAGCTGTTTTTT CASKRLGQGSNTGELFF
. TRBJ1-2 TRBV7-2 . TGTGCCAGCAGCTTAACTGCGTACGGAGGTGGCTACACCTTC CASSLTAYGGGYTF
. TRBJ2-2 TRBV7-2 TRBD2 TGTGCCAGCAGCTTGGGTAGCGGGGACACCGGGGAGCTGTTTTTT CASSLGSGDTGELFF
. TRBJ2-7 TRBV30 . TGTGCCTGGAACGCTTGGGGGGCTCAGGGGCCGACCTACGAGCAGTACTTC CAWNAWGAQGPTYEQYF
. TRBJ1-3 TRBV10-3 . TGTGCCATCAGCTTGACAGTTCCCTACTCTGGAAACACCATATATTTT CAISLTVPYSGNTIYF
. TRBJ1-4 TRBV29-1 . TGCAGCGCAGGACGCGGCGAAAAACTGTTTTTT CSAGRGEKLFF
. TRBJ1-2 TRBV5-4 . TGTGCCAGCAGCCACGGGGGGGCCTATGGCTACACCTTC CASSHGGAYGYTF
. TRBJ1-5 TRBV9 . TGTGCCAGCAGCCGGGACGTCCTCAATCAGCCCCAGCATTTT CASSRDVLNQPQHF
. TRBJ2-1 TRBV30 TRBD2 TGTGCCTGGAGTCAGGGAGCGGGAGTCTCTAATGAGCAGTTCTTC CAWSQGAGVSNEQFF
. TRBJ2-5 TRBV9 . TGTGCCAGCAGCGGGGGGGACGGTCCCTTCCTGACCCAGTACTTC CASSGGDGPFLTQYF
. TRBJ1-4 TRBV5-8 . TGTGCCAGCAGCTTGTACTCTGTGAGCAGTGAAAAACTGTTTTTT CASSLYSVSSEKLFF
. TRBJ2-7 TRBV4-2 TRBD2 TGTGCCAGCAGCCAAGATCCCCTAGCGGGGGGCTACGAGCAGTACTTC CASSQDPLAGGYEQYF
. TRBJ2-2 TRBV5-1 TRBD1 TGCGCCAGCAGCCTGCGACAGGGGCCGAACACCGGGGAGCTGTTTTTT CASSLRQGPNTGELFF
few TRBJ1-6 TRBV4-1 . TGCGCCAGCAGCCGGAGTGGAAATTCACCCCTCCACTTT CASSRSGNSPLHF
. TRBJ2-2 TRBV2 TRBD2 TGTGCCAGCAGTAGTCTTAGCGGGAGTCCCCCCGGGGAGCTGTTTTTT CASSSLSGSPPGELFF
. TRBJ1-6 TRBV5-5 . TGTGCCAGCAGCTCCCTGGGCTCCTATAATTCACCCCTCCACTTT CASSSLGSYNSPLHF
. TRBJ2-2 TRBV11-2 TRBD2 TGTGCCAGCAGCTTCCTAGCGGGAGCGGACACCGGGGAGCTGTTTTTT CASSFLAGADTGELFF
. TRBJ2-1 TRBV5-6 . TGTGCCAGCAGCTTACTCTTGAACCTAGCGAACTCCTACAATGAGCAGTTCTTC CASSLLLNLANSYNEQFF
. TRBJ2-2 TRBV6-1 . TGTGCCAGCATCTCCGGGGAGCTGTTTTTT CASISGELFF
. TRBJ2-7 TRBV30 TRBD2 TGTGCCTGGAGTGTACAGACTAGCGGGAACTACGAGCAGTACTTC CAWSVQTSGNYEQYF
. TRBJ2-5 TRBV5-1 TRBD2 TGCGCCAGCAGCTTGGCCGGCACTAGCGAAGAGACCCAGTACTTC CASSLAGTSEETQYF
once TRBJ1-2 TRBV25-1 TRBD1 TGTGCCAGCGGTGACAGGGCTGGCTACACCTTC CASGDRAGYTF
. TRBJ1-5 TRBV7-2 . TGTGCCAGCAGCTTAACGGGACGGATCAATCAGCCCCAGCATTTT CASSLTGRINQPQHF
. TRBJ2-2 TRBV5-1 . TGCGCCAGCAGCTTGGCGGGAGTGGGGACCGGGGAGCTGTTTTTT CASSLAGVGTGELFF
. TRBJ2-3 TRBV10-1 TRBD1 TGCGCCAGCAGTGGCCGACAGGGTATGGGCACAGATACGCAGTATTTT CASSGRQGMGTDTQYF
few TRBJ1-2 TRBV25-1 . TGTGCCAGCAGTGAATCCACCCAGGGGCGAGCGAGCGGCTACACCTTC CASSESTQGRASGYTF
. TRBJ1-6 TRBV28 . TGTGCCAGCAGCCTAAGGGGCTCGGGTTCACCCCTCCACTTT CASSLRGSGSPLHF
. TRBJ2-2 TRBV19 . TGTGCCAGTAATGAAAGGGGACCCACCGGGGAGCTGTTTTTT CASNERGPTGELFF
. TRBJ2-5 TRBV7-6 . TGTGCCAGCAGCTTAGTTGAAGAGACCCAGTACTTC CASSLVEETQYF